This passage covers 15 T cell receptor beta chains from one sample sequenced in a study of cytomegalovirus exposure and HLA in healthy donors. The PCR was carried out with 60 Vbeta primers and 13 Jbeta primers. TCRdb's table, derived via immunoSEQ multiplex PCR, lists solely in-frame clones and lacks some. The data contain roughly 120,000 clones, about 73% of them seen just once; the ten biggest clones take up approximately 3.5%. What was sequenced was PBMCs. The receptors derive from a woman between 25 and 40 years old in good health and CMV-seropositive.

The chain couples TRBV10-3 to TRBJ2-5; tentative D call: TRBD2 (5 bases). The J call may be incorrect, as the DNA end agrees better with TRBJ2-7. The germline V gene has CDR1 ENHRY and CDR2 SYGVKD. CDR3 length equals 14 residues. CDR3 DNA sequence: TGTGCCACCCGGGTTACGGGGAATACCTACGAGCAGTACTTC. The encoded protein is CATRVTGNTYEQYF.

This clone occurred a few times. The CDR3 spells CASRGGEKLFF. In DNA, the CDR3 is TGTGCCAGCAGGGGAGGGGAAAAACTGTTTTTT. This chain links TRBV2 with TRBJ1-4, with D unresolved. Per the germline V gene, CDR1 is SNHLY and CDR2 is FYNNEI. CDR3 length equals 11 residues. Trimming took off 6 bases at V and 8 bases at J, with 7 bases between the two ends.

The chain joins TRBV7-3 to TRBJ2-1, with D possibly being TRBD2 (6 bases). Germline V lookup: CDR1 SGHTA, CDR2 FQGTGA. V was shortened by 5 bases and J by 5 bases, with 13 bases between the two germline ends. The CDR3 contains 14 residues. CDR3 protein: CASSRGDFNNEQFF. The CDR3, as DNA: TGTGCCAGCAGCCGAGGGGACTTTAACAATGAGCAGTTCTTC.

The rearrangement links TRBV19 to TRBJ2-7, with 7 bases fitting TRBD1. The CDR3 totals 16 residues. In germline, CDR1 is LNHDA, CDR2 SQIVND (reference sequence). The V and J ends lost 5 bases and 4 bases, in that order; junction bases with no gene match: 14. CDR3 sequence reads: CASSHRQGPKTYEQYF. CDR3 coding DNA: TGTGCCAGTAGTCATCGACAGGGTCCAAAGACTTACGAGCAGTACTTC.

V and J are TRBV5-6 and TRBJ2-5; the match to TRBD2 covers 8 bases. V dropped 0 bases and J dropped 5; count of bases not matched to a gene: 6. CDR1 is SGHDT, CDR2 YYEEEE, per germline. The CDR3 runs 15 residues. CDR3 protein: CASSLAGLGGETQYF. The CDR3 coding sequence is TGTGCCAGCAGCTTGGCGGGACTAGGGGGGGAGACCCAGTACTTC.

The V and J genes are TRBV5-1 and TRBJ1-2; no reliable D call. V lost 1 base and J 4 bases, leaving 8 bases between the germline ends. CDR3 length: 13 amino acids. CDR1 is SGHRS and CDR2 is YFSETQ in the germline V gene. The CDR3 bases are TGCGCCAGCAGCTTGACAGTACCCTATGGCTACACCTTC. It translates to CASSLTVPYGYTF.

This clone came up a few times. The chain joins TRBV25-1 to TRBJ1-1; D might be TRBD1 (5 bases). The CDR3 sequence is 15 residues long. Trimming took off 4 bases at V and 3 bases at J, with 15 bases between the two ends. CDR1 and CDR2 (germline): MGHDK, SYGVNS. This chain's CDR3 is CASSGAAWGDTEAFF. The DNA of the CDR3 is TGTGCCAGCAGTGGGGCAGCTTGGGGCGACACTGAAGCTTTCTTT.

The chain uses TRBV18 and TRBJ2-5; D might be TRBD2 (5 bases). V lost 1 base and J 4 bases, leaving 19 bases between the germline ends. The V gene's germline CDR1 is KGHSH and CDR2 LQKENI. CDR3 length equals 17 residues. CDR3 DNA: TGTGCCAGCTCACCACTGCTCCCCGGGGTAGTTCGAGAGACCCAGTACTTC. Its protein product is CASSPLLPGVVRETQYF.

This clone was picked up a small number of times. The genes are TRBV2 and TRBJ2-5; 7 bases are a match to TRBD2. This CDR3 is built from 14 residues. The trim removed 8 bases at V and 1 base at J, leaving 7 bases unmatched. Germline CDR1 and CDR2: SNHLY and FYNNEI. CDR3 region: CASAYSGFQETQYF. The CDR3 coding sequence is TGTGCCAGCGCTTATAGCGGGTTCCAAGAGACCCAGTACTTC.

CDR3 protein: CASSPEGGVLSGGYTF. CDR3 nucleotides: TGTGCCAGCAGCCCGGAGGGGGGGGTGCTCTCGGGCGGCTACACCTTC. The chain recombines TRBV7-2 with TRBJ1-2; a weak D match, TRBD1 (6 bases). V was shortened by 5 bases and J by 8 bases, with 24 bases between the two germline ends. The CDR3 sequence is 16 residues long. Germline CDR1 SGHTA, CDR2 FQGNSA.

The chain is built from TRBV30 and TRBJ2-7, with 7 positions matching TRBD1. The CDR3 has 12 amino acids. CDR1 and CDR2 (germline): GTSNPN, SVGIG (reference sequence). After removal of 5 bases from V and 1 base from J, the junction contained 2 bases not matched to a gene. The CDR3 is CAWDRVSYEQYF. Here the CDR3 DNA reads TGTGCCTGGGACAGGGTTTCCTACGAGCAGTACTTC.

The chain joins TRBV10-3 to TRBJ1-2; 7 nucleotides match TRBD1. Losses at the gene ends were 6 bases for V and 2 bases for J; bases not matched to a gene: 6. From germline, CDR1 is ENHRY and CDR2 SYGVKD. This CDR3 is 14 amino acids long. The CDR3 region has the DNA TGTGCCATCAGAGGTGAGACAGGGAACTATGGCTACACCTTC. Its translation is CAIRGETGNYGYTF.

This chain links TRBV28 with TRBJ1-3; 9 nucleotides agree with TRBD1. CDR3 length equals 16 residues. J lost 0 bases, V lost 2 bases, and 2 bases had no gene match. Germline-derived CDR1 and CDR2 are MDHEN and SYDVKM. The CDR3 DNA reads as TGTGCCAGCAGTTTAGGACAGGGGCACTCTGGAAACACCATATATTTT. Amino acids: CASSLGQGHSGNTIYF.

The chain carries TRBV6-6 and TRBJ1-1; D is ambiguous. The CDR3 runs 13 residues. The V end lost 7 bases, the J end lost 2 bases, and 11 bases lay between the germline ends. Per germline, CDR1 MNHNY and CDR2 SVGAGI (reference sequence). The CDR3 region is CASTTGINTEAFF. The CDR3 coding sequence is TGTGCCAGCACCACCGGGATTAACACTGAAGCTTTCTTT.

The chain employs TRBV7-9 and TRBJ1-1, with TRBD1 as a possible D gene (5 bases). The V end was cut by 6 bases, the J end by 0 bases, with 23 bases between. CDR1 and CDR2 (germline): SEHNR, FQNEAQ (reference sequence). The CDR3 is 18 residues long. Written as DNA, the CDR3 is TGTGCCAGCAGGCGAGGCGGGGGAAGGGGCGGGATGAACACTGAAGCTTTCTTT. It translates to CASRRGGGRGGMNTEAFF.